This passage covers 27 T cell receptor beta chains from one sample sequenced in a study of regulatory T cells in long-lasting Graves disease. Arm-PCR with iRepertoire HTBI primers amplified the CDR3 regions for these TCR beta libraries. TCRdb redid the calling of the multiplex PCR reads with MiXCR, one entry per CDR3 protein. The sample lists about 460,000 distinct CDR3 sequences, about 22% occurring once. Described time point: persistent/refractory GD, antithyroid drugs over 5 years with positive TRAb. RNA from PBMCs was the source of the TCR library. Sample: peripheral blood mononuclear cells (PBMCs), taken when the disease was refractory, from a patient treated with antithyroid drugs. Source of these receptors: a female donor with Graves disease.

This clonotype was seen a few times. This chain joins TRBV27 and TRBJ1-1; 9 bases align to TRBD1. Germline V CDR1 and CDR2: MNHEY, SMNVEV (reference sequence). Losses at the gene ends were 4 bases for V and 6 bases for J; bases not matched to a gene: 6. The CDR3 is made up of 14 amino acids. CDR3 sequence reads: CASSSSQGAPEAFF. CDR3 nucleotides: TGTGCCAGCAGTTCGTCACAGGGGGCGCCTGAAGCTTTCTTT.

The gene calls are TRBV6-1 and TRBJ2-7, with D unclear. The germline V gene has CDR1 MNHNS and CDR2 SASEGT. V was shortened by 2 bases and J by 1 base, with 12 bases between the two germline ends. This CDR3 comprises 15 residues. As DNA, the CDR3 is TGTGCCAGCAGTGAAAGCCCTCAGGTTTCCTACGAGCAGTACTTC. This gives the protein CASSESPQVSYEQYF.

The table lists this clonotype with many counts. This chain uses TRBV29-1 with TRBJ2-7; TRBD2 matches 10 bases. The CDR3 has 13 amino acids. After removal of 5 bases from V and 5 bases from J, the junction contained 6 bases not matched to a gene. Per the germline V gene, CDR1 is SQVTM and CDR2 is ANQGSEA. The chain's CDR3 is CSVPTGTSDEQYF. The DNA for the CDR3 is TGCAGCGTTCCGACCGGGACTAGCGACGAGCAGTACTTC.

This clonotype occurred many times. The rearrangement uses TRBV28 and TRBJ1-2; no clear D gene. The CDR3 has 14 amino acids. The ends were cut back, 5 bases at V and 8 bases at J, with 18 bases in the middle. CDR1 and CDR2 from the germline V gene are MDHEN and SYDVKM. The CDR3 is CASSIHEQRVGYTF. CDR3 DNA sequence: TGTGCCAGCAGTATACACGAACAGAGAGTCGGCTACACCTTC.

The chain couples TRBV6-2 or TRBV6-3 to TRBJ2-7; 9 nucleotides align to TRBD1. The trim removed 10 bases at V and 3 bases at J, leaving 10 bases unmatched. This CDR3 contains 14 residues. The germline V gene has CDR1 MNHEY and CDR2 SVGEGT. The CDR3 protein is CANRPGTGYYEQYF. The CDR3 coding sequence is TGTGCCAACAGACCCGGGACAGGGTACTACGAGCAGTACTTC.

With regard to this clonotype: The junction shows a germline mismatch at one end, possibly a read error. This sequence joins TRBV5-1 and TRBJ1-3, with unresolved D. CDR3 length: 13 amino acids. The germline gives CDR1 SGHRS, CDR2 YFSETQ. In nucleotides, the CDR3 is TGCGCCAGCAGCTTGGGTGGGGAACAGCCAAGAAGGTTT. This sequence encodes CASSLGGEQPRRF. Combining the CDR3 with reference TRBV5-1 and TRBJ1-3 gives the whole variable domain KAGVTQTPRYLIKTRGQQVTLSCSPISGHRSVSWYQQTPGQGLQFLFEYFSETQRNKGNFPGRFSGRQFSNSRSEMNVSTLELGDSALYLCASSLGGEQPRRFGEGSWLTVV.

This clonotype was counted only a few times. J is TRBJ2-7 and V is TRBV19; D uncertain. V was cut by 2 bases and J by 2 bases, with 10 bases left in between. This CDR3 has 14 amino acids. CDR1 is LNHDA and CDR2 is SQIVND in the germline V gene (reference sequence). DNA of the CDR3: TGTGCCAGTAGTATAAGATGGCAGGCCTACGAGCAGTACTTC. It yields the protein CASSIRWQAYEQYF.

This clonotype was seen many times. This sequence joins TRBV29-1 and TRBJ1-1; weak D call: TRBD1 (5 bases). The CDR3 has 15 residues. Trimming removed 4 bases from V and 0 bases from J, with 15 bases in between. CDR1 and CDR2 from the germline V gene are SQVTM and ANQGSEA. The DNA of the CDR3 is TGCAGCGTTGGCGGACTTGGGGGGTTGAACACTGAAGCTTTCTTT. This translates into CSVGGLGGLNTEAFF.

There are many counts of this clonotype. The V and J genes are TRBV7-2 and TRBJ2-7; 11 bases are shared with TRBD2. V shed 1 base, J shed 3 bases, and the junction held 2 bases outside the gene matches. The CDR3 totals 15 residues. From germline, CDR1 is SGHTA and CDR2 FQGNSA. Here the CDR3 reads CASSLGTSGGYEQYF. As DNA, the CDR3 is TGTGCCAGCAGCTTAGGCACTAGCGGGGGCTACGAGCAGTACTTC.

This clonotype was picked up many times. The chain is built from TRBV28 and TRBJ1-5; tentative D call: TRBD1 (5 bases). V was pared by 2 bases and J by 3 bases, with 14 bases between. From germline, CDR1 is MDHEN and CDR2 SYDVKM. The CDR3 covers 16 residues. This CDR3 reads CASSLGFGTDNQPQHF. The DNA of the CDR3 is TGTGCCAGCAGTTTAGGATTTGGGACCGACAATCAGCCCCAGCATTTT.

This clonotype has a count of ten or more. This rearrangement joins TRBV27 to TRBJ1-2; 9 bases line up with TRBD1. Trimming took 5 bases from V and 5 from J; bases not matched to a gene: 9. CDR1 is MNHEY and CDR2 is SMNVEV in the germline V gene (reference sequence). The CDR3 has 15 amino acids. The CDR3 nucleotides read TGTGCCAGCAGTCCCGTCCGGGACAGGGATTATGGCTACACCTTC. Its translation: CASSPVRDRDYGYTF.

This clonotype was counted ten times or more. The V call is TRBV7-2, the J call TRBJ1-2, with D perhaps matching TRBD1 (5 bases). The CDR3 spans 14 residues. The V end was cut by 1 base, the J end by 4 bases, with 10 bases between. Germline loops: CDR1 SGHTA, CDR2 FQGNSA. This CDR3 is CASSLVRGVYGYTF. Written as DNA, the CDR3 is TGTGCCAGCAGCTTAGTGAGGGGAGTCTATGGCTACACCTTC.

V gene TRBV13 combines with J gene TRBJ1-1; 9 nucleotides match TRBD1. The V gene's germline CDR1 is PRHDT and CDR2 FYEKMQ (reference sequence). The CDR3 covers 15 residues. The V and J ends lost 5 bases and 1 base, in that order; junction bases with no gene match: 5. The CDR3 DNA reads TGTGCCAGCAGCAAATGGGGACAGGGGAACACTGAAGCTTTCTTT. This codes for CASSKWGQGNTEAFF.

This clonotype was seen many times. The chain links TRBV7-2 to TRBJ1-2, with D uncertain. The length of the CDR3 is 13 residues. V lost 3 bases to trimming and J lost 2 bases, with 7 bases between them. Germline V gene lookup returns CDR1 SGHTA and CDR2 FQGNSA. In nucleotides, the CDR3 is TGTGCCAGCAGCTTTATGAGAAACTATGGCTACACCTTC. This gives the protein CASSFMRNYGYTF.

The V gene is TRBV18, the J gene TRBJ2-7; tentatively, D is TRBD2 (5 bases). Germline V gene data show CDR1 as KGHSH and CDR2 as LQKENI. Trimming pared 2 bases from V and 3 bases from J, leaving 11 bases between. The length of the CDR3 is 14 residues. The CDR3 nucleotides are TGTGCCAGCTCACCAGGACTCCGCCACTACGAGCAGTACTTC. Translating gives CASSPGLRHYEQYF.

This clonotype was counted only a few times. The chain has TRBV14 and TRBJ1-2, with unresolved D. CDR1 and CDR2 from the germline V gene are SGHDN and FVKESK. The CDR3 loop spans 15 amino acids. Trimming pared 4 bases from V and 5 bases from J, leaving 17 bases between. CDR3 nucleotide sequence: TGTGCCAGCAGCCCGCCTGTTCTCAGACCATATGGCTACACCTTC. Translated: CASSPPVLRPYGYTF.

The chain carries TRBV7-2 and TRBJ2-4, with 13 positions matching TRBD2. CDR1 is SGHTA, CDR2 FQGNSA, per germline. The ends lost 5 bases at V and 7 bases at J; junction bases unmatched: 2. The CDR3 is 14 amino acids. The CDR3 sequence: CASSQGLAGNIQYF. The CDR3 DNA sequence: TGTGCCAGCAGCCAGGGACTAGCGGGGAACATTCAGTACTTC.

With regard to this clonotype: One base away lies a much larger clone, so this may be a sequencing read error. V usage is TRBV29-1 and J usage is TRBJ1-2; D is ambiguous. This CDR3 has 14 amino acids. V was clipped by 0 bases and J by 1 base, with 9 bases between them. Germline CDR1 SQVTM, CDR2 ANQGSEA. The CDR3 DNA follows: TGCAGCGTTGAAGAACAAACGGATAACTATGGCTACACCTTC. It encodes CSVEEQTDNYGYTF.

About this clonotype itself: This clone may be a read error of a much larger clone one base away. The rearrangement uses TRBV28 and TRBJ2-2; D assignment may be TRBD1 or TRBD2 (5 bases each). The CDR3 spans 15 residues. Germline V gene lookup returns CDR1 MDHEN and CDR2 SYDVKM. Deletions cut 6 bases from V and 4 bases from J, with 15 bases between. This chain's CDR3 is CASSRGTGSTGELFF. CDR3 nucleotide sequence: TGTGCCAGCAGCCGAGGGACGGGGAGCACCGGGGAGCTGTTTTTT. Full variable domain (rest looked up from reference TRBV28 and TRBJ2-2): DVKVTQSSRYLVKRTGEKVFLECVQDMDHENMFWYRQDPGLGLRLIYFSYDVKMKEKGDIPEGYSVSREKKERFSLILESASTNQTSMYLCASSRGTGSTGELFFGEGSRLTVL.

A note on this clonotype: A junction boundary mismatches the germline segment, possibly from a read error. The chain is built from TRBV12-3 or TRBV12-4 and TRBJ1-5; perhaps TRBD1 as D (6 bases). The CDR3 has 13 amino acids. DNA of the CDR3: TGTGCCAGCAGTTTAGTATGGGGGGGACACGGGAATTTT. Translating gives CASSLVWGGHGNF.

The rearrangement joins TRBV29-1 to TRBJ2-7; unclear D gene. In germline, CDR1 is SQVTM, CDR2 ANQGSEA. The CDR3 contains 13 residues. Between the trimmed V and J ends, which lost 4 bases and 1 base, there was a span of 11 bases. The CDR3 sequence is CSVGWTGSYEQYF. The DNA of the CDR3 is TGCAGCGTTGGTTGGACCGGATCCTACGAGCAGTACTTC.

The gene calls are TRBV19 and TRBJ1-3; 9 bases fit TRBD1. V lost 10 bases, J lost 1 base, and 2 bases stayed unmatched. Germline assignment: CDR1 LNHDA and CDR2 SQIVND (reference sequence). This CDR3 spans 13 amino acids. The CDR3 DNA reads TGTGCCACCGGGACAGGGTCTGGAAACACCATATATTTT. Translating gives CATGTGSGNTIYF. Combining the CDR3 with reference TRBV19 and TRBJ1-3 gives the whole variable domain DGGITQSPKYLFRKEGQNVTLSCEQNLNHDAMYWYRQDPGQGLRLIYYSQIVNDFQKGDIAEGYSVSREKKESFPLTVTSAQKNPTAFYLCATGTGSGNTIYFGEGSWLTVV.

This clonotype was detected a few times. This chain joins TRBV20-1 and TRBJ2-3; D uncertain. Germline assignment: CDR1 DFQATT and CDR2 SNEGSKA (reference sequence). The CDR3 is 15 residues long. V gave up 1 base and J gave up 3 bases, with 14 bases separating them. The CDR3 DNA reads TGCAGTGCTAGAGTGGAGAGGCAACGGACAGATACGCAGTATTTT. This translates into CSARVERQRTDTQYF.

The rearrangement joins TRBV12-3 or TRBV12-4 to TRBJ2-1; 9 bases are a match to TRBD2. The junction had 5 bases not matched to a gene; V was cut back by 4 bases and J by 4 bases. There are 15 residues in the CDR3. The DNA for the CDR3 is TGTGCCAGCAGTTCTAGCGGGGTGGGTTACAATGAGCAGTTCTTC. Translated, it gives CASSSSGVGYNEQFF.

This clonotype appeared many times. The rearrangement links TRBV7-2 to TRBJ1-6; a possible D gene is TRBD1 (5 bases). Germline loops: CDR1 SGHTA, CDR2 FQGNSA. V was trimmed by 5 bases and J by 9 bases, leaving 17 bases between them. The CDR3 loop spans 15 amino acids. The CDR3 loop reads CASSVSGTPGSPLHF. The CDR3 nucleotides read TGTGCCAGCAGCGTATCCGGGACCCCGGGTTCACCCCTCCACTTT.

Comments on this clonotype: A much larger clone differs by one base, so this may be a read error. Without the conserved terminal phenylalanine or tryptophan, this CDR3 likely stems from a read error. V is TRBV28 and J is TRBJ1-5; no clear D. Germline V lookup: CDR1 MDHEN, CDR2 SYDVKM. V was clipped by 6 bases and J by 6 bases, with 18 bases between them. This CDR3 spans 15 amino acids. The CDR3 region is CASSPLGGSGQPQHL. The CDR3 coding sequence is TGTGCCAGCAGCCCCCTCGGAGGTTCTGGTCAGCCCCAGCATCTT.

This clonotype was seen a few times. CDR3 sequence: CASSRSDRGSNQPQHF. CDR3 DNA: TGTGCCAGTAGTCGCTCGGACAGGGGGAGCAATCAGCCCCAGCATTTT. This chain connects TRBV19 to TRBJ1-5; 10 positions match TRBD1. The J segment lost 1 base and the V segment lost 5 bases, leaving 5 bases of the junction unmatched. Germline CDR1 LNHDA, CDR2 SQIVND (reference sequence). CDR3 length: 16 amino acids.